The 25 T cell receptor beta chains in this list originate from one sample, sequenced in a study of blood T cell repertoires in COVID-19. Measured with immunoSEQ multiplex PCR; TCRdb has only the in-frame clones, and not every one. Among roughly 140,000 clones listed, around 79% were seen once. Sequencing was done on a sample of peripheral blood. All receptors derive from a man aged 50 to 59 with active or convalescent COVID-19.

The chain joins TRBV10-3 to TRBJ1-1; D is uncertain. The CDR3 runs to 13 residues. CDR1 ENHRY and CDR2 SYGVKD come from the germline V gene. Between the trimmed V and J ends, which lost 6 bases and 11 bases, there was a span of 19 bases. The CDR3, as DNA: TGTGCCATCAGAACATCGGGAGAAGCGGGCGCTTTCTTT. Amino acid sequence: CAIRTSGEAGAFF.

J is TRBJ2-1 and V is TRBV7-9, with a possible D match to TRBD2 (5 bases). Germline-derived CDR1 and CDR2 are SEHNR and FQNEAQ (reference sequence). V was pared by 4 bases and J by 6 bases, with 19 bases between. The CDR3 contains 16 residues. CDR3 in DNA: TGTGCCAGCAGCTCTAACGGGGTCCCCTACGTCAATGAGCAGTTCTTC. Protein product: CASSSNGVPYVNEQFF.

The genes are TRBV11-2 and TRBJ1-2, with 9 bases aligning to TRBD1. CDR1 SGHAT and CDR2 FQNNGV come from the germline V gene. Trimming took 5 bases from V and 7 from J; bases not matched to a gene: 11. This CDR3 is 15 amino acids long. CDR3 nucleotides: TGTGCCAGCAGCCCTACAGGGGGCGCGGTGGGTGGCTACACCTTC. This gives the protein CASSPTGGAVGGYTF.

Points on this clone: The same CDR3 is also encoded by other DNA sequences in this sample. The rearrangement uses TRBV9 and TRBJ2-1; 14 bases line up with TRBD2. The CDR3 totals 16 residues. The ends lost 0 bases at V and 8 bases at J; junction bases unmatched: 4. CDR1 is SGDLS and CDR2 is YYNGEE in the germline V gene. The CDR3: CASSVVGGLAGDEQFF. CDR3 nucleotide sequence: TGTGCCAGCAGCGTAGTTGGGGGACTAGCGGGAGATGAGCAGTTCTTC.

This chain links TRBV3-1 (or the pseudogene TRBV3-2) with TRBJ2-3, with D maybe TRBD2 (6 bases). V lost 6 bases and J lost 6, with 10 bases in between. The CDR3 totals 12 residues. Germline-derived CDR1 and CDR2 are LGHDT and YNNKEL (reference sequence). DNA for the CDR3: TGTGCCAGCAGGGCTGGGGGGGATACGCAGTATTTT. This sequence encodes CASRAGGDTQYF.

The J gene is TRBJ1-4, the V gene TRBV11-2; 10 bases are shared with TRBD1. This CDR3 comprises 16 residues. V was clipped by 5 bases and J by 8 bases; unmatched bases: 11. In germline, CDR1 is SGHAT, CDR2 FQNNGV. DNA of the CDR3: TGTGCCAGCAGCCCCAATCCGGGACAGGGGAACGAAAAACTGTTTTTT. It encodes CASSPNPGQGNEKLFF.

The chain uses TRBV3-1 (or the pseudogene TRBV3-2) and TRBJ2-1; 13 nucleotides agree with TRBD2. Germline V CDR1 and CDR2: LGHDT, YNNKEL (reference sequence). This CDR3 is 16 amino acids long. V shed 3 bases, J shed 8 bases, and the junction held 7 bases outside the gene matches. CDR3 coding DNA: TGTGCCAGCAGCCAGGGGGGACTAGCGGGAACTTATGAGCAGTTCTTC. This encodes CASSQGGLAGTYEQFF.

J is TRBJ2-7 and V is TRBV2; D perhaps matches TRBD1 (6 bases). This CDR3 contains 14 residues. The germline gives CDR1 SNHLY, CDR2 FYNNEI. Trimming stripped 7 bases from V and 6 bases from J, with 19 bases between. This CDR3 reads CASTEGRGGSEQYF. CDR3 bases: TGTGCCAGCACCGAGGGCAGGGGCGGGTCCGAGCAGTACTTC. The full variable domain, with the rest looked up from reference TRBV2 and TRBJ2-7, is EPEVTQTPSHQVTQMGQEVILRCVPISNHLYFYWYRQILGQKVEFLVSFYNNEISEKSEIFDDQFSVERPDGSNFTLKIRSTKLEDSAMYFCASTEGRGGSEQYFGPGTRLTVT.

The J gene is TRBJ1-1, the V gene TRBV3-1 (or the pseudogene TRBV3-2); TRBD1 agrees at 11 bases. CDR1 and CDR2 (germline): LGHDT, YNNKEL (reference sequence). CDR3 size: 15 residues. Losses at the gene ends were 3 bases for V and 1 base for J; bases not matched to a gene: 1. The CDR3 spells CASSHGTGGNTEAFF. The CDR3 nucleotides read TGTGCCAGCAGCCACGGGACAGGGGGGAACACTGAAGCTTTCTTT.

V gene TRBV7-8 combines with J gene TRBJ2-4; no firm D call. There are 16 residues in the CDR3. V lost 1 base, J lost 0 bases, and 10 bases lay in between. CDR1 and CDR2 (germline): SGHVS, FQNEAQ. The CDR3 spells CASSLGLTPAKNIQYF. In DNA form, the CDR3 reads TGTGCCAGCAGCTTAGGTTTAACACCAGCCAAAAACATTCAGTACTTC.

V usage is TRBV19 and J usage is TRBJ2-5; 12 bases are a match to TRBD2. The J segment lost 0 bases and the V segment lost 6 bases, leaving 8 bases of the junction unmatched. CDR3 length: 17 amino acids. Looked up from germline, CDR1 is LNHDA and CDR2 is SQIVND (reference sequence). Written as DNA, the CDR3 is TGTGCCAGTAGCCTACGACTAGCGGGAGAGTACCAAGAGACCCAGTACTTC. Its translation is CASSLRLAGEYQETQYF.

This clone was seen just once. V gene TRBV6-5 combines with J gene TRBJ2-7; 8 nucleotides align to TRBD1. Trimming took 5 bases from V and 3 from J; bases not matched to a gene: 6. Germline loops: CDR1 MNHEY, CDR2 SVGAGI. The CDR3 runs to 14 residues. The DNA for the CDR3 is TGTGCCAGCAGTCAGAGGACAGGGAACTACGAGCAGTACTTC. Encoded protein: CASSQRTGNYEQYF.

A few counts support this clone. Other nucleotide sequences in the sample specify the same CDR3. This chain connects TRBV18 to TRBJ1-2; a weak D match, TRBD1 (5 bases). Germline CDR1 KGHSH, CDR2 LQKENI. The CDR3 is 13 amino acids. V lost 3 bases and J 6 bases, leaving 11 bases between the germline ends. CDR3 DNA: TGTGCCAGCTCACCCTCGCCGGGGGATGGCTACACCTTC. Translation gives CASSPSPGDGYTF.

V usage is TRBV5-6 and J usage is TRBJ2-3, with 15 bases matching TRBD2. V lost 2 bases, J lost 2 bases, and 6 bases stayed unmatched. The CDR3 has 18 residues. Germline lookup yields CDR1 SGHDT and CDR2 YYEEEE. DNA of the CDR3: TGTGCCAGCAGCTTAGGACTAGCGGGAGGGACGTACACAGATACGCAGTATTTT. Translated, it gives CASSLGLAGGTYTDTQYF.

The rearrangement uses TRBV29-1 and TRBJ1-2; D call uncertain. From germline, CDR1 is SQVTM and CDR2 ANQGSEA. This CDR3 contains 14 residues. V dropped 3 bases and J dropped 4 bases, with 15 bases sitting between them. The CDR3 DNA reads TGCAGCGTTGAGGTTCCCCCAAGCCTCTATGGCTACACCTTC. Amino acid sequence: CSVEVPPSLYGYTF.

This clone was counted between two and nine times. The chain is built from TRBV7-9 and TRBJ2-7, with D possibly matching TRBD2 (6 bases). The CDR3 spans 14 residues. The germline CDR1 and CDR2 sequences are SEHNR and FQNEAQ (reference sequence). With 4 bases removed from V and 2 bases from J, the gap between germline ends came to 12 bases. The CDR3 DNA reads TGTGCCAGCAGCTCCAGGGAGGTCCCCTACGAGCAGTACTTC. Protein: CASSSREVPYEQYF.

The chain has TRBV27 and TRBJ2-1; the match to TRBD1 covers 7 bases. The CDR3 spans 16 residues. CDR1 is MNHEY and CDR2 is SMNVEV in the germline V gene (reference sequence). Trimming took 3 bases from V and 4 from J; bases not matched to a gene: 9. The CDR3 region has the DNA TGTGCCAGCAGTTTGGGCGCGACAGGGTCTTACAATGAGCAGTTCTTC. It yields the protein CASSLGATGSYNEQFF.

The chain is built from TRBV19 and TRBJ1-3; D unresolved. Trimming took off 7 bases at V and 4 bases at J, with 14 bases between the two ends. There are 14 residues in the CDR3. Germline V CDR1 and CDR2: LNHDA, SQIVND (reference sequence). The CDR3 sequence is CASKAQTGGNTIYF. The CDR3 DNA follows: TGTGCCAGTAAGGCACAGACGGGAGGAAACACCATATATTTT. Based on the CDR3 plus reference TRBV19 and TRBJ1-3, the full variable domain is DGGITQSPKYLFRKEGQNVTLSCEQNLNHDAMYWYRQDPGQGLRLIYYSQIVNDFQKGDIAEGYSVSREKKESFPLTVTSAQKNPTAFYLCASKAQTGGNTIYFGEGSWLTVV.

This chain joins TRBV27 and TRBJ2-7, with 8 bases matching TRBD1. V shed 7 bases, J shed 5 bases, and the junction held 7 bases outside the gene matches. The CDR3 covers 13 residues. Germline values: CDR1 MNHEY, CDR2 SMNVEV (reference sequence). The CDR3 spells CASTWQGAHEQYF. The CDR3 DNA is TGTGCCAGCACCTGGCAGGGGGCCCACGAGCAGTACTTC.

In DNA, the CDR3 is TGTGCCAGCAGCCAACGCATTGGCGGGAGCTCCTACGAGCAGTACTTC. It codes for CASSQRIGGSSYEQYF. The chain combines TRBV7-2 with TRBJ2-7; 7 nucleotides agree with TRBD2. Losses at the gene ends were 5 bases for V and 0 bases for J; bases not matched to a gene: 10. Germline V gene sequence: CDR1 SGHTA, CDR2 FQGNSA. The CDR3 extends over 16 amino acids.

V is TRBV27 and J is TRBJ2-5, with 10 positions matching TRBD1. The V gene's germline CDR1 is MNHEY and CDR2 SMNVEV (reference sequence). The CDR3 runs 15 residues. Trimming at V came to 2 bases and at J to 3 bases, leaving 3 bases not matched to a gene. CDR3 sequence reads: CASSLTDRGEETQYF. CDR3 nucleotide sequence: TGTGCCAGCAGTTTAACGGACAGGGGGGAAGAGACCCAGTACTTC.

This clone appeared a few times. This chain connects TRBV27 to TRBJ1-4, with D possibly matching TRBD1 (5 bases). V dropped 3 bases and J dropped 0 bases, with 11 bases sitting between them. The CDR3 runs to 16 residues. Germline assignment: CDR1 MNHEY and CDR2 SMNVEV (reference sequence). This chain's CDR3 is CASSLSWGATNEKLFF. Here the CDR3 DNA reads TGTGCCAGCAGTTTGTCCTGGGGGGCAACTAATGAAAAACTGTTTTTT.

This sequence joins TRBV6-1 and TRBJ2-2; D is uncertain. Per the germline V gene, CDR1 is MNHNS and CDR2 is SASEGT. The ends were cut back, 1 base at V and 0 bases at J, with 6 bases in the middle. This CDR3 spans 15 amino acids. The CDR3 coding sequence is TGTGCCAGCAGTGAAGTTTCGGCGAACACCGGGGAGCTGTTTTTT. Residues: CASSEVSANTGELFF.

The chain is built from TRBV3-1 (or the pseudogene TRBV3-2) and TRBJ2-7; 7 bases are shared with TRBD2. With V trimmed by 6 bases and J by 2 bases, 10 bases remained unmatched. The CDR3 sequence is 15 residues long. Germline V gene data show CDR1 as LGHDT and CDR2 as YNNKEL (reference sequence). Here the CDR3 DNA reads TGTGCCAGCAGTCGTCGAGAGGGAGGGCCCTACGAGCAGTACTTC. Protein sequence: CASSRREGGPYEQYF.

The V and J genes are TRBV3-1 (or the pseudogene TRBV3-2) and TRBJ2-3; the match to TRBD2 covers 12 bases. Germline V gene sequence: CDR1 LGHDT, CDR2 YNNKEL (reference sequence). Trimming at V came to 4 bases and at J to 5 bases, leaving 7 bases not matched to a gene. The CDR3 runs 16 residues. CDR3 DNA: TGTGCCAGCAGCCCCCGACTAGCGGGAGCTGAAGATACGCAGTATTTT. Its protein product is CASSPRLAGAEDTQYF.